This TCR beta chain was captured by sequencing in a study of T cells after posttransplantation cyclophosphamide. Findings and caveats of the study: Recipient CMV seropositivity and CMV reactivation strongly tracked TRB clonality. Later post-transplant blood repertoires were often dominated by donor CD8+ memory clones. Blood and skin or GI T cell repertoires showed limited TRB overlap.

A marrow graft followed busulfan-fludarabine conditioning, with cyclophosphamide on days +3 and +4. In its sample, this clone was seen many times. Its specificity is not known. The protocol was immunoSEQ multiplex PCR, while the TCRdb copy is restricted to in-frame clones and leaves out a portion. This sample carries approximately 18,000 clones and no singletons, and roughly 0.54% goes to the top ten. The V end lost 9 bases, the J end lost 1 base, and 10 bases lay between the germline ends. Germline CDR1 and CDR2: MGHDK and SYGVNS. The CDR3 spans 13 residues. The chain couples TRBV25-1 to TRBJ1-3, with D perhaps TRBD1 (5 bases). The sequence was obtained from a female patient in her 30s who received an allogeneic stem cell transplant from a related donor, was CMV-positive, and had no GVHD. A share of the T cells may be of graft donor origin. The material was PBMCs, obtained after allogeneic stem cell transplant with posttransplant cyclophosphamide. CDR3 sequence: CASKGASGNTIYF. CDR3 DNA: TGTGCCAGTAAAGGGGCTTCTGGAAACACCATATATTTT.